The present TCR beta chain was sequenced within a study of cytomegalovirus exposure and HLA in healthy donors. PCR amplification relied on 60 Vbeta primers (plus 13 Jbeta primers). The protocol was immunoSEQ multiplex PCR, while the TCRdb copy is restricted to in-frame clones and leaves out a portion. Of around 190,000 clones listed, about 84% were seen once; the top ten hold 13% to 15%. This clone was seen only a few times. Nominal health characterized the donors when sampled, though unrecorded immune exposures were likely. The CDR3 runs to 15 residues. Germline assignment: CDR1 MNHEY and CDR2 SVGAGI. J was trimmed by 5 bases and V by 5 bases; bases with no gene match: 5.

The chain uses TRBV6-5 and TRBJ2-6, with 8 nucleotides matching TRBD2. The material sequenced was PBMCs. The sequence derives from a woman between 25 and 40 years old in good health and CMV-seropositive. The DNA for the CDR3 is TGTGCCAGCAGTCCTAAGCGGGGGTGGGCCAACGTCCTGACTTTC. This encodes CASSPKRGWANVLTF.